A selection of T cell receptor beta chains follows, all from one sample in a study of T cells in Graves' hyperthyroidism and ophthalmopathy. One entry per CDR3 protein results from TCRdb running MiXCR on the multiplex PCR reads. The sample carries around 600,000 distinct CDR3 sequences, about 45% recorded once. The source material was peripheral blood or thyroid tissue (not recorded which). These receptors all stem from an adult man with Graves' disease, either hyperthyroidism or ophthalmopathy (not recorded which). CDR3s include the opening cysteine and the closing phenylalanine or tryptophan. Each record gives: D gene, J gene, V gene, clone size, CDR3 DNA, CDR3 protein. The D gene is left open where the match is weak. A row's size may be missing; if present it is once, few, many or a size class.

D gene: TRBD1; J gene: TRBJ1-1; V gene: TRBV7-8; clone size: -; CDR3 DNA: TGTGCCAGCAGCTTAATATTGGGTGGGGACAGTGAAGCTTTCTTT; CDR3 protein: CASSLILGGDSEAFF
D gene: TRBD1; J gene: TRBJ1-2; V gene: TRBV2; clone size: few; CDR3 DNA: TGTGCCAGCATGGGGACAGGGGGCTATGGCTACACCTTC; CDR3 protein: CASMGTGGYGYTF
D gene: TRBD1; J gene: TRBJ1-2; V gene: TRBV24-1; clone size: once; CDR3 DNA: TGTGCCACCAGTTGGGACAGGGGGCACGGCTACACCTTC; CDR3 protein: CATSWDRGHGYTF
D gene: -; J gene: TRBJ1-2; V gene: TRBV10-3; clone size: -; CDR3 DNA: TGTGCCATCAATGAGGGACCCAGCTATGGCTACACCTTC; CDR3 protein: CAINEGPSYGYTF
D gene: -; J gene: TRBJ1-1; V gene: TRBV29-1; clone size: few; CDR3 DNA: TGCAGCGCCGAGGTACTGACAGAGATGAACACTGAAGCTTTCTTT; CDR3 protein: CSAEVLTEMNTEAFF
D gene: TRBD1; J gene: TRBJ2-7; V gene: TRBV7-9; clone size: -; CDR3 DNA: TGTGCCAGCAGCGCAGGACAGGGAGTAACCTACGAGCAGTACTTC; CDR3 protein: CASSAGQGVTYEQYF
D gene: -; J gene: TRBJ1-4; V gene: TRBV2; clone size: -; CDR3 DNA: TGTGCCAGCCTTTCCCAGGGTTTGGGTGAAAAACTGTTTTTT; CDR3 protein: CASLSQGLGEKLFF
D gene: -; J gene: TRBJ2-5; V gene: TRBV10-3; clone size: -; CDR3 DNA: TGTGCCATCAGTGATTGGACAGCGGGCCAAGAGACCCAGTACTTC; CDR3 protein: CAISDWTAGQETQYF
D gene: -; J gene: TRBJ2-7; V gene: TRBV7-9; clone size: once; CDR3 DNA: TGCGCCAGCAGCCAAGCGGCTAGCGCCCATTACGAGCAGTACTTC; CDR3 protein: CASSQAASAHYEQYF
D gene: -; J gene: TRBJ2-7; V gene: TRBV5-1; clone size: few; CDR3 DNA: TGCGCCAGCAGCTTGTTCTCCGGTCAGGGCGAGCAGTACTTC; CDR3 protein: CASSLFSGQGEQYF
D gene: -; J gene: TRBJ1-1; V gene: TRBV7-2; clone size: many; CDR3 DNA: TGTGCCAGCAGCTTAGGGCCCACAGAAAAAGCTTTCTTT; CDR3 protein: CASSLGPTEKAFF
D gene: -; J gene: TRBJ2-7; V gene: TRBV7-2; clone size: few; CDR3 DNA: TGTGCCAGCAGCTTAAACAGGGCGACGGGGGAGCAGTACTTC; CDR3 protein: CASSLNRATGEQYF
D gene: TRBD1; J gene: TRBJ2-7; V gene: TRBV7-3; clone size: few; CDR3 DNA: TGTGCCAGCAGCGTTACCGGGACAGGGGCTTACGAGCAGTACTTC; CDR3 protein: CASSVTGTGAYEQYF
D gene: -; J gene: TRBJ1-1; V gene: TRBV5-1; clone size: -; CDR3 DNA: TGCGCCAGCAGTTTATGGGGTCCACTTATGAACACTGAAGCTTTCTTT; CDR3 protein: CASSLWGPLMNTEAFF
D gene: -; J gene: TRBJ2-7; V gene: TRBV7-2; clone size: few; CDR3 DNA: TGTGCCAGCAGCCAAGGCGGCCACTACGAGCAGTACTTC; CDR3 protein: CASSQGGHYEQYF
D gene: TRBD1; J gene: TRBJ1-2; V gene: TRBV2; clone size: -; CDR3 DNA: TGTGCCAGCAGCTTATATAGGGGACAGGGCTATGGCTACACCTTC; CDR3 protein: CASSLYRGQGYGYTF
D gene: TRBD1; J gene: TRBJ1-2; V gene: TRBV24-1; clone size: many; CDR3 DNA: TGTGCCACCAGTGCCGGGACAGGGTATGGCTACACCTTC; CDR3 protein: CATSAGTGYGYTF
D gene: -; J gene: TRBJ1-1; V gene: TRBV7-2; clone size: -; CDR3 DNA: TGTGCCAGCAGCTTACGGAAAAGGGTATTCACTGAAGCTTTCTTT; CDR3 protein: CASSLRKRVFTEAFF
D gene: TRBD1; J gene: TRBJ2-7; V gene: TRBV6-1; clone size: -; CDR3 DNA: TGTGCCAGCAGTGGAAGGACAGGGGGGAGCGAGCAGTACTTC; CDR3 protein: CASSGRTGGSEQYF
D gene: -; J gene: TRBJ1-1; V gene: TRBV5-1; clone size: -; CDR3 DNA: TGCGCCAGCAGCTTGGGGACCCTCCGCACCTTAAACACTGAAGCTTTCTTT; CDR3 protein: CASSLGTLRTLNTEAFF
D gene: TRBD2; J gene: TRBJ2-7; V gene: TRBV7-9; clone size: -; CDR3 DNA: TGTGCCAGCAGCTTCGTAGGGACTAGCGGGTTCTACGAGCAGTACTTC; CDR3 protein: CASSFVGTSGFYEQYF
D gene: -; J gene: TRBJ1-3; V gene: TRBV10-3; clone size: many; CDR3 DNA: TGTGCTTCGACAGAGTCTAACTCTGGAAACACCATATATTTT; CDR3 protein: CASTESNSGNTIYF
D gene: -; J gene: TRBJ1-5; V gene: TRBV7-2; clone size: many; CDR3 DNA: TGTGCCAGCAGCCCTAAGGGGTTCGGCAATCAGCCCCAGCATTTT; CDR3 protein: CASSPKGFGNQPQHF
D gene: -; J gene: TRBJ2-7; V gene: TRBV7-2; clone size: -; CDR3 DNA: TGTGCCAGCAGCTTTGGGGGGCACGAGCAGCACTTC; CDR3 protein: CASSFGGHEQHF
D gene: -; J gene: TRBJ1-2; V gene: TRBV5-6; clone size: many; CDR3 DNA: TGTGCCAGCAGCTTGATTGGGCTCAGCTATGGCTACACCTTC; CDR3 protein: CASSLIGLSYGYTF
D gene: -; J gene: TRBJ1-2; V gene: TRBV7-6; clone size: many; CDR3 DNA: TGTGCCAGCAGCCCCGGACAGCATGGCTACACCTTC; CDR3 protein: CASSPGQHGYTF
D gene: -; J gene: TRBJ1-2; V gene: TRBV20-1; clone size: few; CDR3 DNA: TGCAGTACTCACCTAACTGGCTACACCTTC; CDR3 protein: CSTHLTGYTF